This entry features one T cell receptor beta chain sequence. Its target is unknown. The data derive from a study of neoadjuvant anti-PD-1 for oral cavity cancer. Study in general: Most patients had three to four biweekly doses of 3 mg/kg nivolumab before resection. Around day 43, patients without progression received a fourth nivolumab dose before surgery. Study-level results: Only a few patients per response group were TCR-analyzed; validation needed.

Produced via immunoSEQ multiplex PCR; TCRdb's table is partial and in-frame only. This sample has approximately 83,000 clones; approximately 84% occur once, and the top ten carry over 3%. The CDR3 has 15 residues. Germline V lookup: CDR1 SGHDT, CDR2 YYEEEE. V dropped 4 bases and J dropped 0; count of bases not matched to a gene: 6. The chain recombines TRBV5-6 with TRBJ1-1, with 7 bases lining up with TRBD1. Sample: PBMCs, taken before nivolumab (anti-PD-1) treatment. This sequence was found in a person aged 35-79 years with oral cavity squamous cell carcinoma. The CDR3, as DNA: TGTGCCAGCAGCAGAACAGGGGCGATGAACACTGAAGCTTTCTTT. Translation gives CASSRTGAMNTEAFF.